These 29 T cell receptor beta chains share one sample of origin, sequenced in a study of blood T cell repertoires in COVID-19. The assay was immunoSEQ multiplex PCR, and TCRdb's table has in-frame clones only and misses some. The sample includes under 150,000 clones, about nine tenths of them seen just once. The specimen sequenced was peripheral blood. Receptors were obtained from a man aged 50 to 59 with active COVID-19.

The V call is TRBV28, the J call TRBJ1-6; D is undetermined. V gave up 1 base and J gave up 4 bases, with 8 bases separating them. The CDR3 length is 15 residues. The germline V gene has CDR1 MDHEN and CDR2 SYDVKM. The CDR3 loop is CASSLSEGYNSPLHF. The DNA of the CDR3 is TGTGCCAGCAGTTTATCCGAGGGTTATAATTCACCCCTCCACTTT.

The chain has TRBV7-9 and TRBJ2-5; maybe TRBD2 (6 bases). Germline-derived CDR1 and CDR2 are SEHNR and FQNEAQ (reference sequence). The ends were cut back, 5 bases at V and 9 bases at J, with 10 bases in the middle. The CDR3 is 11 residues long. The DNA for the CDR3 is TGTGCCAGCAGCATGCCGGGGGCCCAGTACTTC. Protein product: CASSMPGAQYF.

The chain is built from TRBV3-1 (or the pseudogene TRBV3-2) and TRBJ1-6; no firm D call. This CDR3 spans 14 amino acids. Trimming took 1 base from V and 10 from J, leaving 11 bases between them. CDR1 is LGHDT and CDR2 is YNNKEL in the germline V gene (reference sequence). This CDR3 reads CASSQGEGRSPLHF. The CDR3, as DNA: TGTGCCAGCAGCCAAGGGGAGGGAAGGTCACCCCTCCACTTT.

The chain carries TRBV6-5 and TRBJ2-6, with no clear D. Germline loops: CDR1 MNHEY, CDR2 SVGAGI. The CDR3 is made up of 15 amino acids. The V end was cut by 6 bases, the J end by 0 bases, with 9 bases between. CDR3 nucleotide sequence: TGTGCCAGCAGACCTATTACCTCTGGGGCCAACGTCCTGACTTTC. Its translation is CASRPITSGANVLTF.

The chain recombines TRBV12-2 with TRBJ1-2. TRBV12-2 is noted as a pseudogene. The CDR3 spans 13 residues. CDR3 nucleotides: TGTGCAAGTCGCTTCCATCGGGAATATGGCTACACCTTC. Protein sequence: CASRFHREYGYTF.

The chain carries TRBV12-3 or TRBV12-4 and TRBJ2-2; 7 bases are a match to TRBD2. V shed 6 bases, J shed 6 bases, and the junction held 4 bases outside the gene matches. The CDR3 is 13 amino acids. The DNA of the CDR3 is TGTGCCAGCAGCCCCGGGGGGTCCGGGGAGCTGTTTTTT. It codes for CASSPGGSGELFF.

This rearrangement joins TRBV2 to TRBJ1-2, with 8 bases fitting TRBD1. CDR3 length equals 14 residues. The V segment lost 6 bases and the J segment 8 bases; nucleotides outside the gene matches: 11. Germline-derived CDR1 and CDR2 are SNHLY and FYNNEI. The CDR3, as DNA: TGTGCCAGCAGAGACAGGGGAGGTACGGGAGGCTACACCTTC. This codes for CASRDRGGTGGYTF. The variable domain in full, completed from reference TRBV2 and TRBJ1-2, reads EPEVTQTPSHQVTQMGQEVILRCVPISNHLYFYWYRQILGQKVEFLVSFYNNEISEKSEIFDDQFSVERPDGSNFTLKIRSTKLEDSAMYFCASRDRGGTGGYTFGSGTRLTVV.

This clone came up once. V and J are TRBV9 and TRBJ1-4; D gene ambiguous. CDR1 and CDR2 from the germline V gene are SGDLS and YYNGEE. V lost 4 bases, J lost 0 bases, and 7 bases lay in between. The CDR3 totals 14 residues. CDR3 residues: CASSPEATNEKLFF. For the CDR3, the DNA is TGTGCCAGCAGCCCAGAAGCAACTAATGAAAAACTGTTTTTT.

This rearrangement joins TRBV5-4 to TRBJ2-3, with TRBD2 identical over 9 bases. The CDR3 has 17 amino acids. V dropped 0 bases and J dropped 2; count of bases not matched to a gene: 7. Germline V gene data show CDR1 as SGHNT and CDR2 as YYREEE (reference sequence). The CDR3 region is CASSLAQAGGYTDTQYF. The CDR3 region has the DNA TGTGCCAGCAGCTTGGCGCAAGCGGGAGGCTACACAGATACGCAGTATTTT.

The chain combines TRBV6-5 with TRBJ1-3; the match to TRBD1 covers 7 bases. The CDR3 extends over 16 amino acids. J was trimmed by 2 bases and V by 2 bases; bases with no gene match: 6. CDR1 and CDR2 (germline): MNHEY, SVGAGI. The CDR3 nucleotides read TGTGCCAGCAGTTACGGCAACAGGGGCCCTGGAAACACCATATATTTT. Amino acids: CASSYGNRGPGNTIYF.

The V gene is TRBV19, the J gene TRBJ1-6; the D gene is possibly TRBD1 (5 bases). Per germline, CDR1 LNHDA and CDR2 SQIVND (reference sequence). The V gene lost 3 bases and the J gene lost 7 bases, with 13 bases spanning the gap. The CDR3 spans 15 residues. CDR3 amino acids: CASSIVGGSNSPLHF. CDR3 nucleotides: TGTGCCAGTAGTATCGTTGGGGGGTCAAATTCACCCCTCCACTTT.

The chain is built from TRBV12-3 or TRBV12-4 and TRBJ1-2; D might be TRBD1 (5 bases). The CDR3 runs 13 residues. Trimming left V 6 bases short and J 8 bases short, with 16 bases between. CDR3 bases: TGTGCCAGCAGAGGATTGGGGGGTGGAGGCTACACCTTC. This encodes CASRGLGGGGYTF.

The gene calls are TRBV1 and TRBJ2-5; TRBD2, the table's D call, lacks a check against the DNA. TRBV1 is a known pseudogene. This CDR3 comprises 15 residues. CDR3 sequence (DNA): TGCACCAGCAGCCTCCTAGCGGGTCTCCAAGAGACCCAGTACTTC. Amino acids: CTSSLLAGLQETQYF.

This rearrangement joins TRBV2 to TRBJ1-6; 7 bases agree with TRBD1. The V and J ends lost 6 bases and 9 bases, in that order; junction bases with no gene match: 8. CDR1 is SNHLY and CDR2 is FYNNEI in the germline V gene. This CDR3 has 14 residues. Written as DNA, the CDR3 is TGTGCCAGCAGAGGACAGGTCGTCAGTTCACCCCTCCACTTT. Its translation: CASRGQVVSSPLHF.

V usage is TRBV4-1 and J usage is TRBJ1-1; 7 bases map to TRBD1. V gave up 2 bases and J gave up 0 bases; unmatched junction bases: 3. Germline CDR1 MGHRA, CDR2 YSYEKL. The CDR3 has 15 residues. The CDR3 bases are TGCGCCAGCAGCCAAACGACAGGGATGAACACTGAAGCTTTCTTT. It is translated as CASSQTTGMNTEAFF.

The chain uses TRBV5-4 and TRBJ2-7; 8 bases are shared with TRBD1. The germline gives CDR1 SGHNT, CDR2 YYREEE (reference sequence). This CDR3 region has 15 residues. Germline trimming cut 0 bases from V and 2 bases from J; bases unmatched to any gene: 4. DNA of the CDR3: TGTGCCAGCAGCTTGGGCGGACAGGGCCCCTACGAGCAGTACTTC. Translation gives CASSLGGQGPYEQYF.

The chain couples TRBV4-1 to TRBJ2-5, with a tentative D call TRBD2 (5 bases). Germline assignment: CDR1 MGHRA and CDR2 YSYEKL. V was clipped by 0 bases and J by 13 bases, with 27 bases between them. CDR3 length: 17 amino acids. This CDR3 reads CASSQDWVGSSIGDRYF. For the CDR3, the DNA is TGCGCCAGCAGCCAAGATTGGGTTGGGAGCTCAATCGGCGACCGGTACTTC.

This clone was counted only a few times. The chain has TRBV7-9 and TRBJ1-6; no firm D call. Germline V gene lookup returns CDR1 SEHNR and CDR2 FQNEAQ (reference sequence). The CDR3 consists of 15 residues. V was trimmed by 5 bases and J by 0 bases, leaving 8 bases between them. CDR3 DNA sequence: TGTGCCAGCAGCCTGCAGTACTCCTATAATTCACCCCTCCACTTT. Protein sequence: CASSLQYSYNSPLHF.

The genes are TRBV9 and TRBJ2-7, with D tentatively TRBD2 (5 bases). Germline CDR1 is SGDLS and CDR2 is YYNGEE. Between the trimmed V and J ends, which lost 5 bases and 3 bases, there was a span of 24 bases. This CDR3 is built from 17 residues. The CDR3 spells CASRRVSLEKRNYEQYV. The CDR3 coding sequence is TGTGCCAGCAGGAGGGTGAGCTTGGAAAAGCGGAACTACGAGCAGTACGTC.

The V call is TRBV6-5, the J call TRBJ2-1, with 7 bases fitting TRBD1. CDR3 length: 15 residues. V was clipped by 5 bases and J by 2 bases; unmatched bases: 6. CDR1 and CDR2 from the germline V gene are MNHEY and SVGAGI. CDR3 loop: CASSTHRGTYNEQFF. The CDR3, as DNA: TGTGCCAGCAGTACCCACAGGGGTACCTACAATGAGCAGTTCTTC.

A remark on this clone: One junction end does not reproduce the germline sequence, and a read error may be involved. V usage is TRBV2 and J usage is TRBJ2-2; D is undetermined. Germline CDR1 reads SNHLY; CDR2 reads FYNNEI. The CDR3 sequence is 13 residues long. The CDR3 DNA reads as TGTGCCAGCAGCGAAGTTGCTAGCGGGGAGCTGTTTTTT. This translates into CASSEVASGELFF.

V usage is TRBV30 and J usage is TRBJ1-6; 10 nucleotides match TRBD1. Germline-derived CDR1 and CDR2 are GTSNPN and SVGIG (reference sequence). Germline trimming cut 6 bases from V and 9 bases from J; bases unmatched to any gene: 17. This CDR3 has 17 residues. This chain's CDR3 is CACGSGQGRFRGSPLHF. CDR3 DNA: TGTGCCTGTGGTTCGGGACAGGGGAGATTCAGGGGTTCACCCCTCCACTTT.

V is TRBV5-1 and J is TRBJ2-1, with 8 positions matching TRBD1. This CDR3 is 12 amino acids long. Germline lookup yields CDR1 SGHRS and CDR2 YFSETQ. J was trimmed by 10 bases and V by 4 bases; bases with no gene match: 4. As DNA, the CDR3 is TGCGCCAGCAGCCCGGGACAGGCAGAGCAGTTCTTC. It codes for CASSPGQAEQFF.

The CDR3 DNA reads as TGTGCCAGCAGCTTAGCCGGTATGAACACTGAAGCTTTCTTT. Translated: CASSLAGMNTEAFF. The rearrangement links TRBV7-9 to TRBJ1-1; D not certain. V was trimmed by 0 bases and J by 0 bases, leaving 5 bases between them. CDR3 size: 14 residues. The germline V gene encodes CDR1 SEHNR and CDR2 FQNEAQ (reference sequence).

The chain combines TRBV5-4 with TRBJ1-4; maybe TRBD1 (6 bases). The germline CDR1 and CDR2 sequences are SGHNT and YYREEE (reference sequence). The CDR3 spans 15 residues. The V and J ends lost 4 bases and 0 bases respectively, with 10 bases between them. This chain's CDR3 is CASSLQGATNEKLFF. CDR3 coding DNA: TGTGCCAGCAGCCTACAGGGTGCAACTAATGAAAAACTGTTTTTT.

The genes are TRBV7-9 and TRBJ1-5, with D possibly TRBD1 on 6 matching bases. The germline V gene encodes CDR1 SEHNR and CDR2 FQNEAQ (reference sequence). CDR3 length equals 16 residues. Trimming removed 5 bases from V and 1 base from J, with 15 bases in between. The DNA for the CDR3 is TGTGCCAGCAGCCCAGAGGGGGGGTTGAGCAATCAGCCCCAGCATTTT. Encoded protein: CASSPEGGLSNQPQHF.

V usage is TRBV2 and J usage is TRBJ1-4, with TRBD1 as a possible D gene (5 bases). CDR3 length: 14 residues. Germline CDR1 SNHLY, CDR2 FYNNEI. The V gene lost 4 bases and the J gene lost 8 bases, with 14 bases spanning the gap. CDR3 loop: CASSGSRAGEKLFF. CDR3 nucleotide sequence: TGTGCCAGCAGTGGGAGCAGGGCTGGGGAAAAACTGTTTTTT. Full variable domain (missing parts from reference TRBV2 and TRBJ1-4): EPEVTQTPSHQVTQMGQEVILRCVPISNHLYFYWYRQILGQKVEFLVSFYNNEISEKSEIFDDQFSVERPDGSNFTLKIRSTKLEDSAMYFCASSGSRAGEKLFFGSGTQLSVL.

This sequence joins TRBV5-1 and TRBJ1-1; TRBD1 matches 7 bases. The CDR3 is 12 amino acids. The V and J ends lost 6 bases and 4 bases, in that order; junction bases with no gene match: 3. Germline CDR1 reads SGHRS; CDR2 reads YFSETQ. CDR3 in DNA: TGCGCCAGCACGGCAGGGGGCACTGAAGCTTTCTTT. Its translation: CASTAGGTEAFF.

The chain recombines TRBV7-2 with TRBJ2-3; 7 bases match TRBD2. V was pared by 3 bases and J by 2 bases, with 2 bases of the junction left unmatched. In germline, CDR1 is SGHTA, CDR2 FQGNSA. The CDR3 length is 14 residues. CDR3 loop: CASSFRDYTDTQYF. The CDR3, as DNA: TGTGCCAGCAGCTTCAGGGACTACACAGATACGCAGTATTTT.